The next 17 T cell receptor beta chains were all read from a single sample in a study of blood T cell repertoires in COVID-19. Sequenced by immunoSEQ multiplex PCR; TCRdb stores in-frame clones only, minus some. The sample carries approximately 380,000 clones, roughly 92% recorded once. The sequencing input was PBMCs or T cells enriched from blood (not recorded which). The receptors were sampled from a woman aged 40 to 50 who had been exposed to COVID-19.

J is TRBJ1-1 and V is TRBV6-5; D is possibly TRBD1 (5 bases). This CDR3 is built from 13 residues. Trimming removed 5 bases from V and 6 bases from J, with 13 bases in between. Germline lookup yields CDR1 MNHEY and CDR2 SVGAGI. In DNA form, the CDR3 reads TGTGCCAGCAGTCAACTGAAGGGGTCTGAAGCTTTCTTT. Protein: CASSQLKGSEAFF.

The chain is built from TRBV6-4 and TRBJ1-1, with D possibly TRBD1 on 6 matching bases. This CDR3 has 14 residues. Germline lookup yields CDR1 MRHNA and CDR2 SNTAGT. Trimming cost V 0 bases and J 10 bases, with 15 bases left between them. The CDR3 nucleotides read TGTGCCAGCAGTGACTCTATCGCAGGGGCCGGAGCTTTCTTT. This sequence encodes CASSDSIAGAGAFF.

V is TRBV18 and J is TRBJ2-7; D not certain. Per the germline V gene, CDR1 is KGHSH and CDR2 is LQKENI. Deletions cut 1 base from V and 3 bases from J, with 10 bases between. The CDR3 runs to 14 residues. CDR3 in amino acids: CASSPRADNYEQYF. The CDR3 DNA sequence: TGTGCCAGCTCACCACGGGCAGATAACTACGAGCAGTACTTC.

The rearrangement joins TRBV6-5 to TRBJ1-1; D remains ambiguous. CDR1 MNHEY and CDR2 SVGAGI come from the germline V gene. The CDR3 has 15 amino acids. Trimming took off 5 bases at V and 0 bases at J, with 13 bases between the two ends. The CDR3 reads CASSLTPRMNTEAFF. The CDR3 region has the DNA TGTGCCAGCAGTCTCACCCCGCGGATGAACACTGAAGCTTTCTTT.

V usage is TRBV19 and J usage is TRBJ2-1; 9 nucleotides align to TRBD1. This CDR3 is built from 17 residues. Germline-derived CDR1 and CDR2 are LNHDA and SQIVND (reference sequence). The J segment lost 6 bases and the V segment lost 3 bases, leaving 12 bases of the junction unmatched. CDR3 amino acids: CASSIGTGPRARNEQFF. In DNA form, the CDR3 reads TGTGCCAGTAGTATTGGGACAGGGCCCCGTGCTCGCAATGAGCAGTTCTTC.

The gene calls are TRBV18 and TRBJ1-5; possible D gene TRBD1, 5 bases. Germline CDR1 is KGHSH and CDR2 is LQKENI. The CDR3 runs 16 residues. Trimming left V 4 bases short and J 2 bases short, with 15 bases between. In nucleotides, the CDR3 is TGTGCCAGCTCACAAGGTCGTCGGGGGGGCAATCAGCCCCAGCATTTT. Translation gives CASSQGRRGGNQPQHF.

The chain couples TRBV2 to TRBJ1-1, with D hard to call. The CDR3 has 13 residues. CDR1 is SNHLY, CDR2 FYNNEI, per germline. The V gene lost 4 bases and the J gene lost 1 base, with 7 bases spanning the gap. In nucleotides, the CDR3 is TGTGCCAGCAGTGTTAGCGAGAACACTGAAGCTTTCTTT. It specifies CASSVSENTEAFF.

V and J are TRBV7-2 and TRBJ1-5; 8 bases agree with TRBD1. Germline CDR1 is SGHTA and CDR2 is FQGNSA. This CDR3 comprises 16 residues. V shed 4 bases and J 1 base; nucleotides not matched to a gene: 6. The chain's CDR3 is CASSSRTGLSNQPQHF. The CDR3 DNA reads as TGTGCCAGCAGCTCCAGGACAGGGTTGAGCAATCAGCCCCAGCATTTT.

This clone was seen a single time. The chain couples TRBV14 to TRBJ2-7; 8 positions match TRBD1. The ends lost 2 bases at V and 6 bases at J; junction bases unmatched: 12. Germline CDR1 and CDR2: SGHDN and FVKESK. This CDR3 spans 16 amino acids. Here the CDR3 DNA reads TGTGCCAGCAGCCAAAGGTCCGGGACAGGCTCCACCGAGCAGTACTTC. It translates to CASSQRSGTGSTEQYF.

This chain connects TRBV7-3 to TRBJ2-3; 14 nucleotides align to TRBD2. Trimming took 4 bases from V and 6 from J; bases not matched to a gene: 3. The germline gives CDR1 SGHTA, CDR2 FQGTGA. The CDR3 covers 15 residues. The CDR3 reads CASSSGLAGVDTQYF. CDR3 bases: TGTGCCAGCAGCTCGGGACTAGCGGGAGTGGATACGCAGTATTTT.

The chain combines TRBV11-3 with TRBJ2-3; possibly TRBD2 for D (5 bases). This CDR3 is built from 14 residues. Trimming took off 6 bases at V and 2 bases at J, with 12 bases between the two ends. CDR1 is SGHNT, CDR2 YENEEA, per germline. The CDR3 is CASRPNRDTDTQYF. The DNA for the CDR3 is TGTGCCAGCAGGCCTAATCGGGACACAGATACGCAGTATTTT.

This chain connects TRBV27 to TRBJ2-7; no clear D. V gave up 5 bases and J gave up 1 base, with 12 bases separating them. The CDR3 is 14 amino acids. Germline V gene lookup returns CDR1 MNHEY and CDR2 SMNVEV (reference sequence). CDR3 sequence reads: CASSLSPWSYEQYF. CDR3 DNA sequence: TGTGCCAGCAGTCTAAGCCCGTGGTCCTACGAGCAGTACTTC.

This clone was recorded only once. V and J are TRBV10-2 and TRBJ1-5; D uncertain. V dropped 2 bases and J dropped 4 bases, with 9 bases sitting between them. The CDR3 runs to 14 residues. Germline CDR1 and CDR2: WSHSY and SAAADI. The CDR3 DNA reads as TGCGCCAGCAGTGAGGCAGCCAGGAATCAGCCCCAGCATTTT. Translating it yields CASSEAARNQPQHF.

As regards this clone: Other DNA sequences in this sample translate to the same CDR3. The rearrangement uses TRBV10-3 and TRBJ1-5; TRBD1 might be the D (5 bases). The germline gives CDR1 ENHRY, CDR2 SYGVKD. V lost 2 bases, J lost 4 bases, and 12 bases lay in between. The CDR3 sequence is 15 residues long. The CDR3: CAISEGQGGNQPQHF. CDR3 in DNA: TGTGCCATCAGTGAGGGGCAGGGTGGAAATCAGCCCCAGCATTTT.

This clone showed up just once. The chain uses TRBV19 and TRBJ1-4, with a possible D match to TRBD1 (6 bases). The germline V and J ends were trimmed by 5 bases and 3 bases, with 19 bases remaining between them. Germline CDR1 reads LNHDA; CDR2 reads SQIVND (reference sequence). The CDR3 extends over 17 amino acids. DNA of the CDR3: TGTGCCAGTAGTGCAACTGCCGTCGGACAGCCTAATGAAAAACTGTTTTTT. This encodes CASSATAVGQPNEKLFF.

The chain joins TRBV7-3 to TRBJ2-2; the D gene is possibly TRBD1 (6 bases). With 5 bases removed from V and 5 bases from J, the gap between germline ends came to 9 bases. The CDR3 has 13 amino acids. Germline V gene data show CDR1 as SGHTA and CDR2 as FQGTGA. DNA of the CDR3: TGTGCCAGCAGCCCTGGACAGACCGGGGAGCTGTTTTTT. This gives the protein CASSPGQTGELFF.

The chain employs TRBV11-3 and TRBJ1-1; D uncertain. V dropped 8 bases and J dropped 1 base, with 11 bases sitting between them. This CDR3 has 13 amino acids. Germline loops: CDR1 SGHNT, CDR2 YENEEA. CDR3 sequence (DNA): TGTGCCAGCGGCCGCGGGTCGAACACTGAAGCTTTCTTT. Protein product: CASGRGSNTEAFF. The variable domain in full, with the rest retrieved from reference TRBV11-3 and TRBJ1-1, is EAGVVQSPRYKIIEKKQPVAFWCNPISGHNTLYWYLQNLGQGPELLIRYENEEAVDDSQLPKDRFSAERLKGVDSTLKIQPAELGDSAVYLCASGRGSNTEAFFGQGTRLTVV.